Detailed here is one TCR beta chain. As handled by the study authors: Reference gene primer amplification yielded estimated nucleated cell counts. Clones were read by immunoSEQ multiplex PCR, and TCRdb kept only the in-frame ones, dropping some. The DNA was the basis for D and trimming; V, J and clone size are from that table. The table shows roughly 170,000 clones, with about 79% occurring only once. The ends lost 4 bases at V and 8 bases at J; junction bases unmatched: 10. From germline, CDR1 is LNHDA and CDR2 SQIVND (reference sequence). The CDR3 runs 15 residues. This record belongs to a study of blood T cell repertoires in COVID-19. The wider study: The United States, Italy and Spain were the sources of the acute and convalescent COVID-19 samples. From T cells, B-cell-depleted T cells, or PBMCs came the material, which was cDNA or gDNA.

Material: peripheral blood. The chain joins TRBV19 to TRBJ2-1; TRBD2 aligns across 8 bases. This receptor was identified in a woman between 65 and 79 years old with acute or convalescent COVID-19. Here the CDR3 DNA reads TGTGCCAGTAGTACCTTCAGGACTAGCAACGATGAGCAGTTCTTC. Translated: CASSTFRTSNDEQFF.